The rows below give T cell receptor beta chains drawn from one sample of a study of response to subunit inactivated influenza vaccine. Via MiXCR, TCRdb re-called the RT-PCR reads, giving one row per CDR3 protein. The repertoire holds fewer than 600,000 distinct CDR3 sequences, with under 8.5% as singletons. The sequencing here drew on PBMCs from blood, taken about 24 months after vaccination. The receptors derive from a man aged 50 to 69 who received an inactivated influenza vaccine. The CDR3 runs from the conserved cysteine through the conserved F or W. A D gene is named only where the DNA matches it firmly. Clone size appears in some rows only: once, few, many, or a class for an expanded clone.

size: many
J: TRBJ1-6
V: TRBV10-3
D: TRBD1
DNA: TGTGCCATCAGTGGTGGACAGGGCCTCCACTTT
CDR3: CAISGGQGLHF

size: NA
J: TRBJ1-1
V: TRBV6-1
D: TRBD1
DNA: TGTGCCACCCGGACAGGGAGGAACACTGAAGCTTTCTTT
CDR3: CATRTGRNTEAFF

size: NA
J: TRBJ2-5
V: TRBV9
D: TRBD2
DNA: TGTGCCAGCAGCAAGGCTAGCGGGGGGTTAGAGACCCAGTACTTC
CDR3: CASSKASGGLETQYF

size: many
J: TRBJ2-1
V: TRBV3-1
D: NA
DNA: TGTGCCAGCAGCCGGCTAGCGAGTCTTGAGCAGTTCTTC
CDR3: CASSRLASLEQFF

size: few
J: TRBJ2-6
V: TRBV7-2
D: NA
DNA: TGTGCCAGCAGCTTATCCCTAGCCGGGGCCAACGTCCTGACTTTC
CDR3: CASSLSLAGANVLTF

size: few
J: TRBJ2-5
V: TRBV12-3/TRBV12-4
D: NA
DNA: TGTGCCAGCACCCCGGCCCTACAAGAGACCCAGTACTTC
CDR3: CASTPALQETQYF

size: many
J: TRBJ2-7
V: TRBV5-1
D: NA
DNA: TGCGCCAGCAGCTCCAACACCTACGAGCAGTACTTC
CDR3: CASSSNTYEQYF

size: few
J: TRBJ2-1
V: TRBV3-1
D: TRBD1
DNA: TGTGCCAGCAGCCCAGGGACAGGTGGGGAGCAGTTCTTC
CDR3: CASSPGTGGEQFF

size: NA
J: TRBJ1-4
V: TRBV5-5
D: NA
DNA: TGTGCCAGCAGCAAAAGACAGGCCTCTAATGAAAAACTGTTTTTT
CDR3: CASSKRQASNEKLFF

size: many
J: TRBJ2-1
V: TRBV12-3/TRBV12-4
D: TRBD1
DNA: TGTGCCAGCAGTTTAGCGGGGATACAGGGGTACAATGAGCAGTTCTTC
CDR3: CASSLAGIQGYNEQFF

size: many
J: TRBJ1-5
V: TRBV7-2
D: NA
DNA: TGTGCCAGCAGCTTAGGGTTTAGCAATCAGCCCCAGCATTTT
CDR3: CASSLGFSNQPQHF

size: few
J: TRBJ1-6
V: TRBV5-1
D: TRBD1
DNA: TGCGCCAGCAGCCGAGGGGACAGGGGAGGAGGTTCACCCCTCCACTTT
CDR3: CASSRGDRGGGSPLHF

size: many
J: TRBJ2-1
V: TRBV5-6
D: NA
DNA: TGTGCCAGCAGCTTTGAGGCGAACCTATACAATGAGCAGTTCTTC
CDR3: CASSFEANLYNEQFF

size: many
J: TRBJ1-5
V: TRBV5-5
D: NA
DNA: TGTGCCAGCAGCGTAGGGGTGACCAATCAGCCCCAGCATTTT
CDR3: CASSVGVTNQPQHF

size: NA
J: TRBJ2-7
V: TRBV4-1
D: NA
DNA: TGCGCCAGCAGCCAAGACAGGAGGCAGGACGAGCAGTACTTC
CDR3: CASSQDRRQDEQYF

size: NA
J: TRBJ2-7
V: TRBV6-2/TRBV6-3
D: TRBD2
DNA: TGTGCCAGCAGCCGGGGACTAGCGGGACAAAACGAGCAGTACTTC
CDR3: CASSRGLAGQNEQYF

size: few
J: TRBJ2-1
V: TRBV2
D: TRBD1
DNA: TGTGCCACCACACCGGGGCAGGGGGCGCCCAATGAGCAGTTCTTC
CDR3: CATTPGQGAPNEQFF

size: few
J: TRBJ2-1
V: TRBV29-1
D: NA
DNA: TGCAGCGTTTTCCAGCCCGGGGGAGGGGGCTTATTCAATGAGCAGTTCTTC
CDR3: CSVFQPGGGGLFNEQFF

size: few
J: TRBJ2-4
V: TRBV7-2
D: NA
DNA: TGTGCCAGCAGCCAAACGGGGACAAAAAACATTCAGTACTTC
CDR3: CASSQTGTKNIQYF

size: NA
J: TRBJ2-3
V: TRBV12-3/TRBV12-4
D: TRBD2
DNA: TGTGCCAGCACCAAGGGGACTAGCGCAGATACGCAGTATTTT
CDR3: CASTKGTSADTQYF

size: few
J: TRBJ1-5
V: TRBV3-1
D: TRBD1
DNA: TGTGCCAGCAGCCCCCGGGACAGGGGTGGTCAGCCCCAGCATTTT
CDR3: CASSPRDRGGQPQHF

size: NA
J: TRBJ2-1
V: TRBV20-1
D: TRBD2
DNA: TGCAGTGCTCCGACTAGCGGTGATGAGCAGTTCTTC
CDR3: CSAPTSGDEQFF

size: many
J: TRBJ2-7
V: TRBV29-1
D: NA
DNA: TGCAGCGTTGATTTAGGATCCTACGAGCAGTACTTC
CDR3: CSVDLGSYEQYF

size: many
J: TRBJ1-1
V: TRBV12-3/TRBV12-4
D: NA
DNA: TGTGCCAGCAGAAGGGACATCACTGAAGCTTTCTTT
CDR3: CASRRDITEAFF

size: few
J: TRBJ2-7
V: TRBV6-2/TRBV6-3
D: TRBD2
DNA: TGTGCCACTGGGGACTACTACTACGAGCAGTACTTC
CDR3: CATGDYYYEQYF

size: few
J: TRBJ2-7
V: TRBV2
D: TRBD1
DNA: TGTGCCAGCAAAAGGGACAGGGATTACGAGCAGTACTTC
CDR3: CASKRDRDYEQYF

size: many
J: TRBJ1-3
V: TRBV12-3/TRBV12-4
D: NA
DNA: TGTGCCAGCAGCCCCTATGGGACTGATACGGCCATATATTTT
CDR3: CASSPYGTDTAIYF

size: many
J: TRBJ1-1
V: TRBV7-2
D: NA
DNA: TGTGCCAGCAGCTTCCCGGGGGCGAACACTGAAGCTTTCTTT
CDR3: CASSFPGANTEAFF

size: few
J: TRBJ1-1
V: TRBV4-2
D: NA
DNA: TGTGCCAGCAGCCCCGTCCCGGGACTTAACACTGAAGTTTTCTTT
CDR3: CASSPVPGLNTEVFF

size: many
J: TRBJ2-2
V: TRBV4-2
D: TRBD2
DNA: TGTGCCAGCAGCCTTGAGACTAGCGGGCGGAGGGGCACCGGGGAGCTGTTTTTT
CDR3: CASSLETSGRRGTGELFF

size: few
J: TRBJ1-2
V: TRBV29-1
D: NA
DNA: TGCAGCGTTGGTCCCGGGGCGGGGGGCTACACCTTC
CDR3: CSVGPGAGGYTF

size: NA
J: TRBJ1-2
V: TRBV19
D: NA
DNA: TGTGCCAGTAGTCGATGGGAGGGATCCAAGGTCTATGGCTACACCTTC
CDR3: CASSRWEGSKVYGYTF

size: NA
J: TRBJ2-1
V: TRBV11-1
D: TRBD2
DNA: TGTGCCAGCAGCTTAGCGGGACTAGCGGGAAGTGAGGTCAATGAGCAGTTCTTC
CDR3: CASSLAGLAGSEVNEQFF

size: many
J: TRBJ1-5
V: TRBV6-2/TRBV6-3
D: NA
DNA: TGTGCCAGCAGCCTACGGGGTGTCAATCAGCCCCAGCATTTT
CDR3: CASSLRGVNQPQHF

size: NA
J: TRBJ2-7
V: TRBV5-1
D: NA
DNA: TGCGCCAGCAGCTTGGCCTCGTTCACGGGAACCTACGAGCAGTACTTC
CDR3: CASSLASFTGTYEQYF

size: NA
J: TRBJ2-3
V: TRBV3-1
D: NA
DNA: TGTGCCAGCAGCCGGCTAGCAGGAGATACGCAGTATTTT
CDR3: CASSRLAGDTQYF

size: many
J: TRBJ2-3
V: TRBV3-1
D: TRBD1
DNA: TGTGCCAGCAGCCAGGACAGGGCCAGAGATACGCAGTATTTT
CDR3: CASSQDRARDTQYF

size: many
J: TRBJ2-1
V: TRBV9
D: NA
DNA: TGTGCCAGCAGCGTTGGCAGGGAGGAGAGACAGCAGTTCTTC
CDR3: CASSVGREERQQFF

size: NA
J: TRBJ2-1
V: TRBV7-9
D: TRBD2
DNA: TGTGCCAGCACTACTGGACTAGCGGGCTACAATGAGCAGTTCTTC
CDR3: CASTTGLAGYNEQFF

size: few
J: TRBJ2-1
V: TRBV20-1
D: TRBD2
DNA: TGCAGTGCTCGATCTAGCGGGTACTCCTACAATGAGCAGTTCTTC
CDR3: CSARSSGYSYNEQFF

size: NA
J: TRBJ2-2
V: TRBV11-2
D: TRBD2
DNA: TGTGCCAGCAGCTTCCTAGCGGGGGGGCCAACCGGGGAGCTGTTTTTT
CDR3: CASSFLAGGPTGELFF

size: few
J: TRBJ1-1
V: TRBV20-1
D: NA
DNA: TGCAGGGCTACCGGGACTATGAACACTGAAGCTTTCTTT
CDR3: CRATGTMNTEAFF